This T cell receptor (beta chain) is drawn from a study of tumor-infiltrating lymphocytes in primary liver carcinoma. Co-extraction of both nucleic acids (RNA and DNA) used about 17-31 mg of unsorted bulk tissue. With respect to this clonotype: A much larger clone differs by one base, so this may be a read error.

Starting from around 500 ng of total RNA, TCR beta cDNA was produced with a primer in the constant region. Modified slightly, ARM-PCR produced TCR beta libraries over three nested multiplex PCR rounds. TRBV1-TRBV30 forward and Cbeta reverse primers drove the first two approximately 10-cycle rounds. TCRdb re-called the multiplex PCR reads through MiXCR, storing one row per CDR3 protein. The sample gives 95,000 to 100,000 distinct CDR3 sequences, more than 65% of which show up once; more than 10% is in the top ten. In germline, CDR1 is MDHEN, CDR2 SYDVKM. The CDR3 runs to 13 residues. Trimming pared 5 bases from V and 7 bases from J, leaving 14 bases between.

The V call is TRBV28, the J call TRBJ1-1; D gene unclear. This clonotype was sampled from a woman aged 60-75 years with primary liver carcinoma and hepatitis B virus infection. Sequencing was done on a sample of liver tumor tissue from sampling region 2. Regarding subset: tumor region T2, inferior pole. The CDR3 nucleotides are TGTGCCAGCAGTCCCTGGCTGGGGATTGAAGCTTTCTTT. Its translation is CASSPWLGIEAFF.